This T cell receptor beta chain was documented in a study of OX40 agonist ivuxolimab in advanced cancers. Looking at the study overall: Ivuxolimab was a fully human IgG2 agonistic monoclonal antibody targeting the costimulatory receptor OX40 (CD134). The dose-escalation cohort was over 70% male with a mean age of roughly 60 years, ranging from about 23 to 85. Intravenous ivuxolimab was administered to patients every 2 weeks at six dose levels: 0.01, 0.1, 0.3, 1.5, 3 and 10 mg/kg. Three dose-escalation patients achieved partial responses, one with hepatocellular carcinoma and two with cutaneous melanoma. The paper reports the monotherapy dose-escalation portion (N of about 50 patients) of the phase I ivuxolimab trial. Prior anti-PD-1, anti-PD-L1 or anti-CTLA-4 therapy was permitted, and approximately 41% of dose-escalation patients had received checkpoint inhibitors. The purpose of peripheral TCRbeta sequencing was to test whether ivuxolimab changed TCR sequence diversity and led to clonal T-cell expansion. Of the roughly 51 patients in dose escalation, 19 had hepatocellular carcinoma, approximately 15 had melanoma, 9 had renal cell carcinoma and 9 had head and neck cancer.

Patients with autoimmune disease history or receiving systemic immunosuppression were excluded from the trial. Peripheral blood for TCR sequencing was collected from all dose cohorts at baseline, on cycle 4 day 1, and on cycle 7 day 1. The samples were drawn from a first-in-human, open-label, multicenter phase I dose-escalation trial of ivuxolimab. Adults with locally advanced or metastatic melanoma, renal cell carcinoma, hepatocellular carcinoma or head and neck squamous cell carcinoma were enrolled in the trial. Before TCR sequencing, CD4+ and CD8+ T cells were separately sorted from peripheral blood. What the authors observed across the whole study: The antigen specificity of the clonally expanded peripheral T cells was not determined. In the 0.1-3.0 mg/kg groups, partial responders were among the patients with the lowest normalized peripheral clonal expansion, particularly in CD8+ T cells. Clonal expansion of both CD4+ and CD8+ blood T cells was observed from baseline to week 6 at doses 0.1 to 3.0 mg/kg. After ivuxolimab, more expanded clones were found on average in CD8+ T cells than in CD4+ T cells. Low levels of normalized T-cell clonal expansion were also seen in some nonresponding patients.

With respect to this clone: Its antigen remains unidentified. Nothing much larger sits one base from this clone, and base qualities are not available.

For sequencing of the TCRbeta CDR3 region, genomic DNA was extracted from the sorted cells. TCRbeta CDR3 regions were sequenced using the immunoSEQ Assay. In TCRdb, the immuneACCESS table is reduced to in-frame sequences with V and J assigned. These tables do not hold every clone; where another copy was compared, an unresolved V gene accounts for under half, and the others remain unexplained. This sample holds under 95,000 clones; roughly nine tenths were observed only once. The ten largest clones add up to roughly 9.4% of the sample. Sequencing used CD4+ or CD8+ T cells sorted from blood, obtained in a trial of the OX40 agonist ivuxolimab. This receptor was taken from an adult with an advanced solid tumor such as melanoma, head and neck, liver or kidney cancer.

The nucleotide sequence reads TGTGCCAGCAGTTTGGTAGGGGGATACAATGAGCAGTTCTTC. Translated, it gives CASSLVGGYNEQFF. Recombination connected TRBV27 to TRBJ2-1; a tentative D match to TRBD1 spans 6 bases. CDR1 and CDR2 are read off the germline V gene (reference sequence) as MNHEY and SMNVEV. At the junction V is shortened by 3 bases and J by 4 bases, with 10 bases in between. CDR3 length: 14 amino acids, cysteine to phenylalanine. Only CDR3 DNA is held: 42 bases, read in frame from base 1.